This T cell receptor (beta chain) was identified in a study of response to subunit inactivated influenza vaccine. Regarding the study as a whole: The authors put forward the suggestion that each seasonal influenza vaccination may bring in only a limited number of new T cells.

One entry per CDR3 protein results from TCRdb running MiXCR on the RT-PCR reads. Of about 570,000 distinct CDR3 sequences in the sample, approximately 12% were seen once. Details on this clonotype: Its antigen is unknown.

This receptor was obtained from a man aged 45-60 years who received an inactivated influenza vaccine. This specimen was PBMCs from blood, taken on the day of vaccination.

The CDR3 region is CSAQGDRVYEQYF. The CDR3 nucleotides read TGCAGTGCCCAGGGGGACAGGGTGTACGAGCAGTACTTC. The chain carries TRBV20-1 and TRBJ2-7; TRBD1 matches 9 bases. Germline CDR1 DFQATT, CDR2 SNEGSKA (reference sequence). V dropped 6 bases and J dropped 4; count of bases not matched to a gene: 7. CDR3 length equals 13 residues.